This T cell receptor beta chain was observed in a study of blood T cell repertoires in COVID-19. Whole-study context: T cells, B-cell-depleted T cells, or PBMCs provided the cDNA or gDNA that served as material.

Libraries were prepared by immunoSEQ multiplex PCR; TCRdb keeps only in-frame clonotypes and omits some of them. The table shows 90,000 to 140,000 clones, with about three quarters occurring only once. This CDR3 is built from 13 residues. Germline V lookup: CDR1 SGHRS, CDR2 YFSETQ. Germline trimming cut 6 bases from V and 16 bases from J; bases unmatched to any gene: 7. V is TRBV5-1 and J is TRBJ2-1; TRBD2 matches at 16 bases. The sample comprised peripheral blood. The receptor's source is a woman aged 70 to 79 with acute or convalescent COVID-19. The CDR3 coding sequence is TGCGCCAGCACCGGGACTAGCGGGGGGGCTAAATTCTTC. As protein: CASTGTSGGAKFF.